This record covers a single T cell receptor beta chain. This entry is derived from a study of blood T cell repertoires in COVID-19. The overall study: PBMCs, B-cell-depleted T cells, or T cells provided the cDNA or gDNA that made up the material.

As handled by the study authors: Amplified reference gene primers provided the basis for estimating nucleated cell counts. Data came from immunoSEQ multiplex PCR; TCRdb stores just in-frame clones and leaves some out. V, J and clone size are those of that table, while D and trimming were read from the DNA. In the table there are around 60,000 clones, 88% of which are singletons. Sample: peripheral blood. The clonotype comes from a man aged 45 to 65 with active COVID-19.

The CDR3 loop reads CASSRLGGAEYEKLFF. The CDR3 nucleotides are TGCGCCAGCAGCCGGCTAGGGGGCGCCGAGTACGAAAAACTGTTTTTT. The chain uses TRBV4-1 and TRBJ1-4; 7 positions match TRBD1. V was clipped by 4 bases and J by 8 bases; unmatched bases: 13. The CDR3 consists of 16 residues. Per germline, CDR1 MGHRA and CDR2 YSYEKL.